Below are 17 T cell receptor beta chains sequenced from a single sample in a study of low-dose radiotherapy and immunotherapy resistance in tumors. Alpha and beta chains were covered, as first-strand cDNA relied on TRAV- and TRBV-specific primers. With a constant-region primer and a V-primer adapter, TCRs were subjected to 20 PCR cycles of amplification. TCRdb re-called the reads with MiXCR, one entry per CDR3 protein. The data show 7,100 or so distinct CDR3 sequences, with 53% seen just once and roughly 13% held by the top ten. All receptors come from a human donor with advanced metastatic prostate, ovarian, gallbladder or colorectal cancer (not recorded which). This table probably holds off-target reads from a library built for another chain.

In its sample, this clonotype was seen a few times. The chain employs TRBV9 and TRBJ1-1; 8 nucleotides align to TRBD1. Germline assignment: CDR1 SGDLS and CDR2 YYNGEE. This CDR3 has 15 residues. The V gene end was trimmed by 3 bases and the J gene end by 3 bases; junction bases not matched to a gene: 7. The CDR3 DNA reads as TGTGCCAGCAGCGCAGACCAGGGGGCGGACACTGAAGCTTTCTTT. It yields the protein CASSADQGADTEAFF. The full variable domain, rest sourced from reference TRBV9 and TRBJ1-1, is DSGVTQTPKHLITATGQRVTLRCSPRSGDLSVYWYQQSLDQGLQFLIQYYNGEERAKGNILERFSAQQFPDLHSELNLSSLELGDSALYFCASSADQGADTEAFFGQGTRLTVV.

The CDR3 DNA sequence: TGTGCCAGCAGTCCACAACCAAGGACAGGGGCCAATGAGCAGTTCTTC. Protein sequence: CASSPQPRTGANEQFF. The chain uses TRBV28 and TRBJ2-1, with 9 bases matching TRBD1. V lost 5 bases, J lost 6 bases, and 11 bases stayed unmatched. The CDR3 is 16 amino acids. Per the germline V gene, CDR1 is MDHEN and CDR2 is SYDVKM. Using reference TRBV28 and TRBJ2-1 for the parts outside the CDR3, the full variable domain is DVKVTQSSRYLVKRTGEKVFLECVQDMDHENMFWYRQDPGLGLRLIYFSYDVKMKEKGDIPEGYSVSREKKERFSLILESASTNQTSMYLCASSPQPRTGANEQFFGPGTRLTVL.

The chain has TRBV12-3 or TRBV12-4 and TRBJ2-7, with 7 bases identical to TRBD1. V trimming: 6 bases; J trimming: 5 bases; junction bases outside the gene matches: 7. The CDR3 loop spans 13 amino acids. In DNA, the CDR3 is TGTGCCAGCAGCCAAAGACAGGGCCACGAGCAGTACTTC. Amino acid sequence: CASSQRQGHEQYF.

V gene TRBV2 combines with J gene TRBJ2-6; 10 bases line up with TRBD1. This CDR3 contains 15 residues. CDR1 is SNHLY and CDR2 is FYNNEI in the germline V gene. J lost 2 bases, V lost 9 bases, and 4 bases had no gene match. The CDR3 protein is CASRTGGAGANVLTF. CDR3 bases: TGTGCCAGTCGGACAGGGGGTGCTGGGGCCAACGTCCTGACTTTC. The full variable domain, in which reference TRBV2 and TRBJ2-6 provide the parts outside the CDR3, is EPEVTQTPSHQVTQMGQEVILRCVPISNHLYFYWYRQILGQKVEFLVSFYNNEISEKSEIFDDQFSVERPDGSNFTLKIRSTKLEDSAMYFCASRTGGAGANVLTFGAGSRLTVL.

This rearrangement joins TRBV6-6 to TRBJ2-3; 8 nucleotides align to TRBD2. With V trimmed by 0 bases and J by 5 bases, 7 bases remained unmatched. The germline CDR1 and CDR2 sequences are MNHNY and SVGAGI (reference sequence). The CDR3 runs to 16 residues. CDR3 sequence (DNA): TGTGCCAGCAGTTACTCTGGGACTAGGGGGTTAGATACGCAGTATTTT. It yields the protein CASSYSGTRGLDTQYF.

This clonotype was observed a single time. The V gene is TRBV29-1, the J gene TRBJ2-6; D call uncertain. Trimming left V 5 bases short and J 0 bases short, with 11 bases between. Germline CDR1 and CDR2: SQVTM and ANQGSEA. This CDR3 is 15 amino acids long. The DNA of the CDR3 is TGCAGCGTTTATATCCACCGCTCTGGGGCCAACGTCCTGACTTTC. Residues: CSVYIHRSGANVLTF.

The rearrangement joins TRBV15 to TRBJ1-1; D remains unclear. The ends were cut back, 4 bases at V and 7 bases at J, with 16 bases in the middle. The CDR3 sequence is 14 residues long. The germline CDR1 and CDR2 sequences are LNHNV and YYDKDF (reference sequence). The CDR3 DNA sequence: TGTGCCACCAGCATCCGGGCCTCAGACGGTGAAGCTTTCTTT. This translates into CATSIRASDGEAFF.

The gene calls are TRBV6-5 and TRBJ2-7; D is perhaps TRBD1 or TRBD2 (6 bases each). Trimming stripped 5 bases from V and 6 bases from J, with 17 bases between. The CDR3 sequence is 14 residues long. CDR1 is MNHEY, CDR2 SVGAGI, per germline. CDR3 sequence: CASSIQGGVSEQYF. The CDR3 bases are TGTGCCAGCAGTATACAGGGAGGTGTCTCCGAGCAGTACTTC.

This clonotype was detected a few times. This chain joins TRBV28 and TRBJ2-1; 12 nucleotides align to TRBD2. The germline V gene encodes CDR1 MDHEN and CDR2 SYDVKM. The CDR3 length is 17 residues. V shed 6 bases and J 7 bases; nucleotides not matched to a gene: 13. The CDR3 nucleotides read TGTGCCAGCAGCACGGGGACTAGCGGGCTGGCTAGGAATGAGCAGTTCTTC. It translates to CASSTGTSGLARNEQFF.

The chain combines TRBV5-4 with TRBJ2-3, with D unresolved. CDR3 length: 13 amino acids. V dropped 1 base and J dropped 2 bases, with 5 bases sitting between them. The germline V gene encodes CDR1 SGHNT and CDR2 YYREEE (reference sequence). In DNA, the CDR3 is TGTGCCAGCAGCTTGATATCCACAGATACGCAGTATTTT. Encoded protein: CASSLISTDTQYF.

This clonotype was seen only once. The chain joins TRBV20-1 to TRBJ1-2, with unresolved D. The CDR3 sequence is 12 residues long. Trimming left V 1 base short and J 4 bases short, with 7 bases between. Germline CDR1 and CDR2: DFQATT and SNEGSKA (reference sequence). The CDR3 loop reads CSARADLYGYTF. CDR3 DNA: TGCAGTGCTAGAGCCGATCTCTATGGCTACACCTTC.

The chain is built from TRBV5-1 and TRBJ1-1, with D unresolved. This CDR3 is built from 13 residues. Germline loops: CDR1 SGHRS, CDR2 YFSETQ. V dropped 1 base and J dropped 1 base, with 5 bases sitting between them. Here the CDR3 DNA reads TGCGCCAGCAGCTTGCTCCCGAACACTGAAGCTTTCTTT. This gives the protein CASSLLPNTEAFF.

The chain joins TRBV29-1 to TRBJ2-7; the match to TRBD2 covers 7 bases. V was clipped by 0 bases and J by 6 bases; unmatched bases: 8. The germline gives CDR1 SQVTM, CDR2 ANQGSEA. CDR3 length: 14 amino acids. CDR3 amino acids: CSVEEHPGLGEQYF. The DNA of the CDR3 is TGCAGCGTTGAAGAACACCCTGGACTAGGCGAGCAGTACTTC.

This clonotype showed up just a few times. The gene calls are TRBV12-3 or TRBV12-4 and TRBJ2-5, with D possibly TRBD1 on 5 matching bases. V gave up 3 bases and J gave up 9 bases, with 17 bases separating them. The CDR3 has 14 residues. The CDR3 reads CASSFVSRQGAQYF. The CDR3 DNA is TGTGCCAGCAGTTTTGTGTCCCGGCAAGGGGCCCAGTACTTC.

This clonotype was counted only a few times. This chain links TRBV28 with TRBJ2-1, with TRBD2 identical over 7 bases. The CDR3 spans 15 residues. Trimming at V came to 3 bases and at J to 4 bases, leaving 6 bases not matched to a gene. In germline, CDR1 is MDHEN, CDR2 SYDVKM. The CDR3 bases are TGTGCCAGCAGTTTGAGGACTAGGGAATACAATGAGCAGTTCTTC. Translation: CASSLRTREYNEQFF.

This chain links TRBV12-3 or TRBV12-4 with TRBJ1-3; D uncertain. The CDR3 is made up of 14 amino acids. Trimming removed 3 bases at V and 2 bases at J, with 8 bases between. The CDR3, as DNA: TGTGCCAGCAGTTTCTGGACTGCTGGAAACACCATATATTTT. This translates into CASSFWTAGNTIYF.

This CDR3 reads CASSPAIYSNEQFF. CDR3 coding DNA: TGTGCCAGCTCACCGGCCATTTACAGCAATGAGCAGTTCTTC. This chain connects TRBV18 to TRBJ2-1; D ambiguous. Between the trimmed V and J ends, which lost 3 bases and 6 bases, there was a span of 12 bases. The CDR3 sequence is 14 residues long. Per the germline V gene, CDR1 is KGHSH and CDR2 is LQKENI.